The sequence of this TCR beta chain was determined in a study of identical twins' blood T cells. Six healthy women, forming three identical twin pairs, donated samples. The table lists this clonotype with many counts. As yet, its antigen is unknown. TCRdb redid the calling of the 5' RACE reads with MiXCR, one entry per CDR3 protein. In the table there are 350,000 to 400,000 distinct CDR3 sequences, 25% to 35% of which are singletons. Overall study findings and caveats: Top TCRbeta clonotypes were shared more with twin than unrelated donors.

The CDR3 is 13 amino acids. V was pared by 6 bases and J by 1 base, with 4 bases of the junction left unmatched. Germline values: CDR1 SQVTM, CDR2 ANQGSEA. This chain uses TRBV29-1 with TRBJ1-1; 8 bases agree with TRBD1. The sequencing input was PBMCs. The clonotype comes from a woman aged 18-49 years in good health. The DNA of the CDR3 is TGCAGCGTAACCGGGACAGGGAACACTGAAGCTTTCTTT. This gives the protein CSVTGTGNTEAFF.